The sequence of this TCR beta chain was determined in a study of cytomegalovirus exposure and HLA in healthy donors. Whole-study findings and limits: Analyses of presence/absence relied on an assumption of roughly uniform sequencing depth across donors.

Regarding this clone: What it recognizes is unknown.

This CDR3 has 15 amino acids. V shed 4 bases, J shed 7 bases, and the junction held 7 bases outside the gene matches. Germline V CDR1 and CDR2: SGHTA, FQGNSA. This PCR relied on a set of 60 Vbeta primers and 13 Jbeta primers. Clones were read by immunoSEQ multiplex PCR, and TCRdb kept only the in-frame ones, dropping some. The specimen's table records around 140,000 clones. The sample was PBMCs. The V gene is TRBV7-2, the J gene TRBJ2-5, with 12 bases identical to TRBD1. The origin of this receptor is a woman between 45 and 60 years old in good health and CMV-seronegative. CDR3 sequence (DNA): TGTGCCAGCAGCTCAGTGGGACAGGGGGCTGGGACCCAGTACTTC. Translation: CASSSVGQGAGTQYF.